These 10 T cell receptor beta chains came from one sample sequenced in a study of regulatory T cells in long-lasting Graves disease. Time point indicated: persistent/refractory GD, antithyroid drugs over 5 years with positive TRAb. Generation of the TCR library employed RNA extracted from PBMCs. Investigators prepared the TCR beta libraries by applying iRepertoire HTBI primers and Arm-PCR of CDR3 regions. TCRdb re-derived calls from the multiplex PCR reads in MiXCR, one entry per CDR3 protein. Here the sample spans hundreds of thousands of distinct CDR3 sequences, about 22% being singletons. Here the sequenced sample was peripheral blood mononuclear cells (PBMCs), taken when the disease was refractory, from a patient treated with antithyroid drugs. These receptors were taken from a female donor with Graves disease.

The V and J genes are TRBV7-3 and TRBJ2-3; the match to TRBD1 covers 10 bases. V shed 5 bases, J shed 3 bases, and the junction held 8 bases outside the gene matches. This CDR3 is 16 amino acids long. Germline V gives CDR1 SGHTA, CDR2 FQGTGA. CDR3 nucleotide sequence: TGTGCCAGCAGCCACTTAAGGACAGGGGGTACAGATACGCAGTATTTT. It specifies CASSHLRTGGTDTQYF.

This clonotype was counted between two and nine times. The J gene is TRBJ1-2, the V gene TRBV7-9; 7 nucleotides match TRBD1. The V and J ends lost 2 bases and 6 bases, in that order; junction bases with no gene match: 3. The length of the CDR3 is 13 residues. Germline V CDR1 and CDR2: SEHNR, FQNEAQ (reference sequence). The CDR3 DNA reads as TGTGCCAGCAGCTTATTCCAGGGGGATGGCTACACCTTC. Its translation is CASSLFQGDGYTF.

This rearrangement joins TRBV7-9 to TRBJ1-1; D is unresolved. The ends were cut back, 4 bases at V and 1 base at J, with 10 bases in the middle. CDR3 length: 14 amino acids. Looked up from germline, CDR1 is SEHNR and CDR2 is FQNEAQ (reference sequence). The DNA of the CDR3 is TGTGCCAGCAGCTCCATTGGAGGGAACACTGAAGCTTTCTTT. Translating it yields CASSSIGGNTEAFF.

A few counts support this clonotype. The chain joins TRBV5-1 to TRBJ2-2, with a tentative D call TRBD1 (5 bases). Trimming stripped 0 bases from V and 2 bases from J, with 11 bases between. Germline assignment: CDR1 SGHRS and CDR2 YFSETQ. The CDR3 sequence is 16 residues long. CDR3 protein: CASSLGTLINTGELFF. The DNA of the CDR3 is TGCGCCAGCAGCTTGGGGACACTTATCAACACCGGGGAGCTGTTTTTT.

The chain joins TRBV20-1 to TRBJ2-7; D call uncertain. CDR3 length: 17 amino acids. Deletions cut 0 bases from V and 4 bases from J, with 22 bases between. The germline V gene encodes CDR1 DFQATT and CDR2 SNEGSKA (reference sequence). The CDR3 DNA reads TGCAGTGCTAGAGATGTTTTGGGCCCCCCTAGGGCTTACGAGCAGTACTTC. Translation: CSARDVLGPPRAYEQYF.

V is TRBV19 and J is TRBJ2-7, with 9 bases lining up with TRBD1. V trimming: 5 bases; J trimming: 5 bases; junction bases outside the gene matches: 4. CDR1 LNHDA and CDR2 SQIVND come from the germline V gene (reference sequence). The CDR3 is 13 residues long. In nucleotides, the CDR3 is TGTGCCAGTAGTGCGACAGGGGGGGACGAGCAGTACTTC. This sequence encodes CASSATGGDEQYF.

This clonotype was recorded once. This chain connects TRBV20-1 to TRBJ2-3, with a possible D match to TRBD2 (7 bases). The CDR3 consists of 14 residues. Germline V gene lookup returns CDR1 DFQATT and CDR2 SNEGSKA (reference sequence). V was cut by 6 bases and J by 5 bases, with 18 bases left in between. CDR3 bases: TGCAGTGCGGGAGGGGGGCCCGCGGGAGATACGCAGTATTTT. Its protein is CSAGGGPAGDTQYF.

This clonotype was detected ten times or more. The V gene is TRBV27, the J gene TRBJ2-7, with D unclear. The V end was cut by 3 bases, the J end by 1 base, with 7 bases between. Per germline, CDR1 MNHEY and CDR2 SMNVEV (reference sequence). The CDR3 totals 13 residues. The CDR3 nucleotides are TGTGCCAGCAGTTTTGGGGAATCCTACGAGCAGTACTTC. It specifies CASSFGESYEQYF.

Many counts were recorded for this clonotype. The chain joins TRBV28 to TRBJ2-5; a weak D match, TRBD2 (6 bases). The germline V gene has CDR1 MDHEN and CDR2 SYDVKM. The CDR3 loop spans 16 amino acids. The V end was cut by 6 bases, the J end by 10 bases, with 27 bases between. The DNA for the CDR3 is TGTGCCAGCAGCGACCCCGGGGCGGGATGGGGAGCGCGCCAGTACTTC. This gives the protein CASSDPGAGWGARQYF.

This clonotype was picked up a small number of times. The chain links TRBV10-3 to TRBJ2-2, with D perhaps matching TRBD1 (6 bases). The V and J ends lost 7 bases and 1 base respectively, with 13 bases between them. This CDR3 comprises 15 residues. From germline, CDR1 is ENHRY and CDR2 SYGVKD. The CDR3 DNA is TGTGCCATCAACAACCCGGGACAGAACACCGGGGAGCTGTTTTTT. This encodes CAINNPGQNTGELFF.